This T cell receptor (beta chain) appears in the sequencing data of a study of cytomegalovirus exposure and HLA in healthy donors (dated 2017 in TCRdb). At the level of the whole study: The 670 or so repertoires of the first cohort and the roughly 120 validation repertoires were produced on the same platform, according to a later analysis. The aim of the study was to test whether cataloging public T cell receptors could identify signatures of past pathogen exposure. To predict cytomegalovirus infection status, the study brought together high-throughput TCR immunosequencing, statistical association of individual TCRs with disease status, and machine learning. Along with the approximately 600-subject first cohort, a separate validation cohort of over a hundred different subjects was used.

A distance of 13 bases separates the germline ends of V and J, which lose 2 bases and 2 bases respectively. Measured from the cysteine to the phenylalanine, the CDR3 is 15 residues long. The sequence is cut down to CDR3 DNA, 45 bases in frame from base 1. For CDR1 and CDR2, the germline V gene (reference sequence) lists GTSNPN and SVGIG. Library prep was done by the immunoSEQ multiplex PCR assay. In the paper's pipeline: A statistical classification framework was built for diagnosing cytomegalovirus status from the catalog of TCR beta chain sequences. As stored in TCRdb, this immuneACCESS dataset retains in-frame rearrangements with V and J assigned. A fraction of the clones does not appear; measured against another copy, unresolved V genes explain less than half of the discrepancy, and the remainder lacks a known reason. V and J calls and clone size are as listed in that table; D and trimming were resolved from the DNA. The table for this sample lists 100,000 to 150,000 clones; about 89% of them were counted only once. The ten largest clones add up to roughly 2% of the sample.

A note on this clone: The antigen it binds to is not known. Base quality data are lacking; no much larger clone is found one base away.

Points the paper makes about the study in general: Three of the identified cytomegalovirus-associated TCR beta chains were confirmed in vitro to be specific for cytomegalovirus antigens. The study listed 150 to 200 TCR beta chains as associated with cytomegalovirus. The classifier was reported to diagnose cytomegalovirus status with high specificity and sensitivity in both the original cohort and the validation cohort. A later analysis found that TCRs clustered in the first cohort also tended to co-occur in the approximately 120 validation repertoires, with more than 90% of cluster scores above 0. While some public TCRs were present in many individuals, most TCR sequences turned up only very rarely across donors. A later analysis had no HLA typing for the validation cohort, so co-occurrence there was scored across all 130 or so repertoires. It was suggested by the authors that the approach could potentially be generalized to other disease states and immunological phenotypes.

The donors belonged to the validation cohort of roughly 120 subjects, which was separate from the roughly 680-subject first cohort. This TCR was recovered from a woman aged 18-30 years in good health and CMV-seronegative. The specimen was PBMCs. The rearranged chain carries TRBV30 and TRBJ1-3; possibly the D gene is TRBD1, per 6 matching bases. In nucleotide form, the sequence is TGTGCCTGGAGTCCAGACAGGACACCTGGAAACACCATATATTTT. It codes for CAWSPDRTPGNTIYF.